This T cell receptor (beta chain) appears in the sequencing data of a study of shared clonotypes between healthy human individuals. Study-level information: Researchers drew samples from a couple of women and three men aged 18 to 49.

The assay was immunoSEQ multiplex PCR, and TCRdb's table has in-frame clones only and misses some. The profile shows under 350,000 clones, around 86% of them singletons. V was shortened by 0 bases and J by 0 bases, with 17 bases between the two germline ends. Per the germline V gene, CDR1 is LGHNA and CDR2 is YSLEER. The length of the CDR3 is 19 residues. The V gene is TRBV4-3, the J gene TRBJ2-2; D possibly corresponds to TRBD2 (6 bases). Sequencing used memory CD8+ T cells sorted from blood. Subset defined: CD45RO+ cells pooled with CCR7-negative TemRA cells. This receptor was taken from a man aged 18-30 years in good health. The DNA of the CDR3 is TGCGCCAGCAGCCAAGATTGGATTAGGGCTAGCGCGAACACCGGGGAGCTGTTTTTT. It is translated as CASSQDWIRASANTGELFF.